The rows below give T cell receptor beta chains drawn from one sample of a study of blood T cell repertoires in COVID-19. This table comes from immunoSEQ multiplex PCR, and its TCRdb copy is limited to in-frame clones, with some not included. The table lists approximately 280,000 clones, 88% of them singletons. Specimen: peripheral blood. The source of these receptors is a man between 18 and 35 years old with active or convalescent COVID-19. The CDR3 runs from the conserved cysteine through the conserved F or W. A D gene is named only where the DNA matches it firmly. Rows may omit the clone size; those that give it use once, few, many or a size class.

>TRBV14|16|TRBJ2-1|-|-
CASSQDSWPPGNEQFF
TGTGCCAGCAGCCAAGATTCCTGGCCCCCGGGCAATGAGCAGTTCTTC
>TRBV6-1|18|TRBJ2-3|-|TRBD2
CASSERGGLKRSTDTQYF
TGTGCCAGCAGTGAGCGCGGGGGGCTTAAGCGGAGCACAGATACGCAGTATTTT
>TRBV7-9|13|TRBJ1-1|few|-
CASSSQGWREAFF
TGTGCCAGCAGCTCACAGGGCTGGCGAGAAGCTTTCTTT
>TRBV3-1/TRBV3-2|18|TRBJ1-2|-|-
CASSQESGRGATFSGYTF
TGTGCCAGCAGCCAAGAGAGCGGGAGGGGGGCTACCTTTTCGGGCTACACCTTC
>TRBV10-1|14|TRBJ1-6|once|TRBD1
CASRRDRGPSPLHF
TGCGCCAGCAGGAGGGACAGGGGGCCTTCACCCCTCCACTTT
>TRBV9|16|TRBJ1-5|-|-
CASSVAGLDSNQPQHF
TGTGCCAGCAGCGTAGCGGGACTGGATAGCAATCAGCCCCAGCATTTT
>TRBV2|16|TRBJ1-2|-|TRBD1
CASSEARGQGVRGYTF
TGTGCCAGCAGTGAAGCGCGTGGGCAGGGGGTGCGAGGCTACACCTTC
>TRBV7-9|18|TRBJ2-1|once|TRBD1
CASATGTDIRASYNEQFF
TGTGCCAGCGCCACCGGGACAGATATTCGGGCCTCCTACAATGAGCAGTTCTTC
>TRBV19|15|TRBJ2-3|-|TRBD1
CASRLQQGAADTQYF
TGTGCCAGTCGTCTCCAACAGGGGGCAGCGGATACGCAGTATTTT
>TRBV4-1|15|TRBJ1-4|-|-
CASSINYNGGEKLFF
TGCGCCAGCAGCATCAACTACAACGGTGGGGAAAAACTGTTTTTT
>TRBV13|13|TRBJ1-2|-|-
CASSLGVDYGYTF
TGTGCCAGCAGCTTAGGAGTAGACTATGGCTACACCTTC
>TRBV24-1|13|TRBJ2-7|-|-
CAPQNGGLYEQYF
TGTGCCCCTCAAAATGGCGGACTCTACGAGCAGTACTTC
>TRBV6-6|14|TRBJ2-1|few|TRBD2
CASSATGGPNEQFF
TGTGCCAGCAGTGCGACGGGGGGGCCCAATGAGCAGTTCTTC
>TRBV6-5|15|TRBJ2-3|-|-
CASSPGGPITDTQYF
TGTGCCAGCAGTCCCGGCGGTCCGATCACAGATACGCAGTATTTT
>TRBV19|15|TRBJ2-7|-|-
CASSPHRGGSYEQYF
TGTGCCAGTAGTCCCCATAGAGGCGGATCCTACGAGCAGTACTTC
>TRBV6-5|14|TRBJ2-2|-|-
CASRKTVEFGELFF
TGTGCCAGCAGGAAGACAGTCGAATTCGGGGAGCTGTTTTTT
>TRBV19|15|TRBJ2-5|-|-
CASSISERAWETQYF
TGTGCCAGTAGTATTTCGGAGAGGGCATGGGAGACCCAGTACTTC
>TRBV19|15|TRBJ1-1|-|-
CASTTSTGSSTEAFF
TGTGCCAGTACCACATCAACAGGGTCTTCCACTGAAGCTTTCTTT
>TRBV15|15|TRBJ2-7|-|-
CATSRDLGSSYEQYF
TGTGCCACCAGCAGAGATCTCGGGAGCTCCTACGAGCAGTACTTC
>TRBV10-3|16|TRBJ1-5|-|-
CAISESTGVSNQPQHF
TGTGCCATCAGTGAGTCGACCGGGGTGAGCAATCAGCCCCAGCATTTT